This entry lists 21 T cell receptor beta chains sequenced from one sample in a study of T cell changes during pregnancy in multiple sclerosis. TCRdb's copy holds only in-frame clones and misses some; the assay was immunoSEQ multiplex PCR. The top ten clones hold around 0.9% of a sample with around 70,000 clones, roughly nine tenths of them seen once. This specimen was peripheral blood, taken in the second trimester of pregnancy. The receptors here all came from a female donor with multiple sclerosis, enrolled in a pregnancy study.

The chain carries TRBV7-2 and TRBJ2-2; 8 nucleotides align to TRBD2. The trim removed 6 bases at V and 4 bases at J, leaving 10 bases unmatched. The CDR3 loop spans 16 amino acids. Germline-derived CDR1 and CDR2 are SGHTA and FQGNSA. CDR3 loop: CASSLESGRATGELFF. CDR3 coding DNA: TGTGCCAGCAGTCTCGAAAGCGGGAGAGCCACCGGGGAGCTGTTTTTT. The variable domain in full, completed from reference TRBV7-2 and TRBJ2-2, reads GAGVSQSPSNKVTEKGKDVELRCDPISGHTALYWYRQSLGQGLEFLIYFQGNSAPDKSGLPSDRFSAERTGGSVSTLTIQRTQQEDSAVYLCASSLESGRATGELFFGEGSRLTVL.

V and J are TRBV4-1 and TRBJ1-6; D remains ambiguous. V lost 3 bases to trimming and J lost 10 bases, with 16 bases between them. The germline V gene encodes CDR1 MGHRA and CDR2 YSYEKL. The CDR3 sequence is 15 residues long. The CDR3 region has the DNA TGCGCCAGCAGCCAGGAGGACCAGGCGGGATCACCCCTCCACTTT. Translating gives CASSQEDQAGSPLHF.

CDR3 sequence (DNA): TGTGCCAGCAGCTTATTCGCGGGGCCGGGTAATTCACCCCTCCACTTT. It encodes CASSLFAGPGNSPLHF. This chain connects TRBV7-2 to TRBJ1-6, with a tentative D call TRBD1 (5 bases). The V end lost 2 bases, the J end lost 6 bases, and 14 bases lay between the germline ends. Per the germline V gene, CDR1 is SGHTA and CDR2 is FQGNSA. The CDR3 length is 16 residues.

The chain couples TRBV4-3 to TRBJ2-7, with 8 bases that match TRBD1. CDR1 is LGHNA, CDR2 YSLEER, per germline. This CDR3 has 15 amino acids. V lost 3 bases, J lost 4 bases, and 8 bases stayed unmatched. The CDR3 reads CASSQDRVIVYEQYF. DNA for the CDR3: TGCGCCAGCAGCCAGGACAGGGTAATCGTATACGAGCAGTACTTC.

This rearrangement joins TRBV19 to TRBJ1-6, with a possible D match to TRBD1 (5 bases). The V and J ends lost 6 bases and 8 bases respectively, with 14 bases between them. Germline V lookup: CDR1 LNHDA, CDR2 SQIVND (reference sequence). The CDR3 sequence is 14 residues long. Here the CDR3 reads CASRPQGSHSPLHF. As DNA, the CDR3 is TGTGCCAGTAGACCCCAGGGCTCCCATTCACCCCTCCACTTT.

The chain's CDR3 is CASSLRGNTEAFF. The CDR3, as DNA: TGTGCCAGCAGCTTAAGGGGTAACACTGAAGCTTTCTTT. The V call is TRBV7-2, the J call TRBJ1-1; a weak D match, TRBD1 (5 bases). Per germline, CDR1 SGHTA and CDR2 FQGNSA. Trimming removed 2 bases from V and 2 bases from J, with 6 bases in between. This CDR3 contains 13 residues.

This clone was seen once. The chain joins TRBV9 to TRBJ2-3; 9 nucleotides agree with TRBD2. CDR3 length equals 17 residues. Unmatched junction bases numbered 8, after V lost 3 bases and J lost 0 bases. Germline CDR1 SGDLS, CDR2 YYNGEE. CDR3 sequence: CASSDSRRGGSTDTQYF. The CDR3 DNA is TGTGCCAGCAGCGATAGCCGGCGGGGGGGAAGCACAGATACGCAGTATTTT.

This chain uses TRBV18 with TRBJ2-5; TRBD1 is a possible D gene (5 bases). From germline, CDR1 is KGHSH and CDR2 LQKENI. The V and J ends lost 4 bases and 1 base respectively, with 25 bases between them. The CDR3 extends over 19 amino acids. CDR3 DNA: TGTGCCAGCTCACTCATCTCCTACGGCAGGGTTTGGGGCCAAGAGACCCAGTACTTC. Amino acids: CASSLISYGRVWGQETQYF.

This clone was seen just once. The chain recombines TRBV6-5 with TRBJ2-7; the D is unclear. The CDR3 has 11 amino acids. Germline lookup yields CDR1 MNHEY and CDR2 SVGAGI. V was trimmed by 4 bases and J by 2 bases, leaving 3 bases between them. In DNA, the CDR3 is TGTGCCAGCAGTTCCACCTACGAGCAGTACTTC. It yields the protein CASSSTYEQYF.

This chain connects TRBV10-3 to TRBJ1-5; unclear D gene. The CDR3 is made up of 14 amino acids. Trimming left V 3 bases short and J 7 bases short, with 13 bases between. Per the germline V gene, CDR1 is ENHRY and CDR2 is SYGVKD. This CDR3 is CAISDDDLRQPQHF. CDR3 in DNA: TGTGCCATCAGTGACGACGATTTGCGGCAGCCCCAGCATTTT.

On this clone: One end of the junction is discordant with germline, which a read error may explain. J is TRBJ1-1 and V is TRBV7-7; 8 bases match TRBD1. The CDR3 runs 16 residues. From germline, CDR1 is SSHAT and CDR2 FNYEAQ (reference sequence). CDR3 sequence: CASSSLGGQGNTEAFF. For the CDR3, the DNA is TGTGCTAGCAGCTCACTTGGAGGACAGGGAAACACTGAAGCTTTCTTT.

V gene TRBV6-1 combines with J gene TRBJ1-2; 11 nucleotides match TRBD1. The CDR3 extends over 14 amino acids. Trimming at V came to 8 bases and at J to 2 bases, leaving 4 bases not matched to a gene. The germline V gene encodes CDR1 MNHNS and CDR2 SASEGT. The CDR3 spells CASLRDRGNYGYTF. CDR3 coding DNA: TGTGCCAGCCTCCGGGACAGGGGGAACTATGGCTACACCTTC.

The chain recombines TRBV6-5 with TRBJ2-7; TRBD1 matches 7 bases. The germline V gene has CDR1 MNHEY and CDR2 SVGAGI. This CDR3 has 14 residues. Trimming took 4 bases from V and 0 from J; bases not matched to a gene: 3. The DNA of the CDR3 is TGTGCCAGCAGTTCCGCAGGGGGCTCCTACGAGCAGTACTTC. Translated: CASSSAGGSYEQYF.

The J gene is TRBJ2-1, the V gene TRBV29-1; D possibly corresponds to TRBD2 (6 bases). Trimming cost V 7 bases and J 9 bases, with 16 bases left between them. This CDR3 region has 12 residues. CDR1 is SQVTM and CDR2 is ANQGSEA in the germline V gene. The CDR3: CSAKVGGAEQFF. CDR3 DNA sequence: TGCAGCGCGAAGGTCGGGGGTGCTGAGCAGTTCTTC.

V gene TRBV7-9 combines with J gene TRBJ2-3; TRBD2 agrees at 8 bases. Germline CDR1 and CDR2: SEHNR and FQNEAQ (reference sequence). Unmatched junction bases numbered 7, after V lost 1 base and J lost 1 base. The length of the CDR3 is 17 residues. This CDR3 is CASSLELAGGRTDTQYF. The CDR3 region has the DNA TGTGCCAGCAGCTTAGAACTGGCGGGGGGACGCACAGATACGCAGTATTTT.

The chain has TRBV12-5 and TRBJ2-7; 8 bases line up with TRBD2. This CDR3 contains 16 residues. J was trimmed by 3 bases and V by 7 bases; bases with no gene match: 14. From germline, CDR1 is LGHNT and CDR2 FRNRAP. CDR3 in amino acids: CASARGGANAGYEQYF. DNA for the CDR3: TGTGCTAGTGCCCGGGGGGGGGCCAACGCCGGCTACGAGCAGTACTTC.

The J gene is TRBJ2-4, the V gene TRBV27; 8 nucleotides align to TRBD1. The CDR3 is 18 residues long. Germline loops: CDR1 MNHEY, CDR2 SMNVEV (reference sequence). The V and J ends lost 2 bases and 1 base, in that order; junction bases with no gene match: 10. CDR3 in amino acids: CASSLRRQGAIAKNIQYF. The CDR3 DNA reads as TGTGCCAGCAGTTTAAGGCGGCAGGGGGCGATCGCCAAAAACATTCAGTACTTC.

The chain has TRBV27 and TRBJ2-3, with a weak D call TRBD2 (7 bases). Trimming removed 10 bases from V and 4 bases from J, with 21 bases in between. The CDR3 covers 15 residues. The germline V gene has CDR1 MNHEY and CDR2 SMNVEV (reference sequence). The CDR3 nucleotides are TGTGCCACCGAACTGACGGGGGGCGGGGCAGATACGCAGTATTTT. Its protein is CATELTGGGADTQYF.

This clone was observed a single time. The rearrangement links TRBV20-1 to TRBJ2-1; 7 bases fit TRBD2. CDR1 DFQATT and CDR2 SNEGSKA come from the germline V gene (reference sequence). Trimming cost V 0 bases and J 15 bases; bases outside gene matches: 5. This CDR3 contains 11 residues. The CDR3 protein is CSAREQRGLFF. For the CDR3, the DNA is TGCAGTGCTAGAGAACAGCGGGGCCTGTTCTTC.

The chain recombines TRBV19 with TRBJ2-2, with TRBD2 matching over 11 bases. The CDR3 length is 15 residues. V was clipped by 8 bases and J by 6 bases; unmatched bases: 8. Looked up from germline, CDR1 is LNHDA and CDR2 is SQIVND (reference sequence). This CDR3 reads CASSTSGGSPGELFF. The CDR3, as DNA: TGTGCCAGTTCTACTAGCGGGGGTAGTCCCGGGGAGCTGTTTTTT.

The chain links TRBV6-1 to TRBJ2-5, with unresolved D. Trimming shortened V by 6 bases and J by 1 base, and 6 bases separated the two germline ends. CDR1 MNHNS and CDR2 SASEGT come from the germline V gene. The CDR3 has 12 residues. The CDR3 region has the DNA TGTGCCAGCAGCCTTCTCCAAGAGACCCAGTACTTC. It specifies CASSLLQETQYF.